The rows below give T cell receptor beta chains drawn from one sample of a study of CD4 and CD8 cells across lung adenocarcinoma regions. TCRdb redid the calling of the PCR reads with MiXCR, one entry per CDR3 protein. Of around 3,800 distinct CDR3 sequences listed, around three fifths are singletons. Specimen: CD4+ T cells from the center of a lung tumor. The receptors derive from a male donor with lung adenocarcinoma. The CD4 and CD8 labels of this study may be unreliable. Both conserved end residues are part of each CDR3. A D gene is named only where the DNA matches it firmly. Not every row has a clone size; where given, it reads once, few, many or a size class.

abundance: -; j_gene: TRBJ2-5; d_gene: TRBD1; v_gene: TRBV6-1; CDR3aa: CASSDPGQGASF; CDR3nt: TGTGCCAGCAGTGACCCGGGACAGGGGGCGAGTTTC
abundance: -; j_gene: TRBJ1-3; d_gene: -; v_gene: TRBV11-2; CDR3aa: CASSLDSPGAGNTIYF; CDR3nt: TGTGCCAGCAGCTTAGATTCACCAGGGGCTGGAAACACCATATATTTT
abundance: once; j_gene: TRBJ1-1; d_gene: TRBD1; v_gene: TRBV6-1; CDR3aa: CATRNRGPNTEAFF; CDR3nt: TGTGCCACCAGGAACAGGGGTCCGAACACTGAAGCTTTCTTT
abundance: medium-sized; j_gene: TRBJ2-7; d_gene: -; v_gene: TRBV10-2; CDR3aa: CASSRGAFEQYF; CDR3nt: TGCGCCAGCAGTCGTGGGGCTTTCGAGCAGTACTTC
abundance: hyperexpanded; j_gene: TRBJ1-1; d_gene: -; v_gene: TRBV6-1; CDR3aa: CASSVSGNTEAFF; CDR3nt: TGTGCCAGCAGTGTCTCAGGGAACACTGAAGCTTTCTTT
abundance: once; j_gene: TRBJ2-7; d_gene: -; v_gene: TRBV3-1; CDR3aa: CASSPRWGQAHEQYF; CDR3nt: TGTGCCAGCAGCCCACGCTGGGGCCAAGCCCACGAGCAGTACTTC
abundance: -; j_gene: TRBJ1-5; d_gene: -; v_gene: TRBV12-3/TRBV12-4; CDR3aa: CASSFRAGKEKMPQHF; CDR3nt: TGTGCCAGCAGTTTTCGGGCAGGGAAGGAAAAGATGCCCCAGCATTTT
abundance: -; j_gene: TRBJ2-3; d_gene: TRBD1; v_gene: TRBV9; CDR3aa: CASSIGQGRSTDTQYF; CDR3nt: TGTGCCAGCAGCATCGGACAGGGTCGGAGCACAGATACGCAGTATTTT
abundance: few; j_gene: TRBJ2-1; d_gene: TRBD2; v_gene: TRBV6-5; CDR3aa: CASSYGGGGTRNEQFF; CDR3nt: TGTGCCAGCAGTTACGGCGGGGGGGGCACTCGCAATGAGCAGTTCTTC
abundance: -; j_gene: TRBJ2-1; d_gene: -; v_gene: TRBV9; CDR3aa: CASSGTVGEQFF; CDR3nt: TGTGCCAGCAGCGGGACAGTCGGTGAGCAGTTCTTC
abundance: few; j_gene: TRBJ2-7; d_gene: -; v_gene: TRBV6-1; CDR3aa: CASRQGTSRAYEQYF; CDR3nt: TGTGCCAGCCGACAGGGGACTAGCAGGGCCTACGAGCAGTACTTC
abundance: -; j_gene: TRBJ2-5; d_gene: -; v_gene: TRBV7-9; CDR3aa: CASSLDWSETQYF; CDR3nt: TGTGCCAGCAGCTTAGACTGGTCGGAGACCCAGTACTTC
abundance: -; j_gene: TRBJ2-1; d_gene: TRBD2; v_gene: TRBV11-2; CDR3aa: CASSRTGTSGDQFF; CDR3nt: TGTGCCAGCAGCCGCACCGGGACTAGCGGGGATCAGTTCTTC
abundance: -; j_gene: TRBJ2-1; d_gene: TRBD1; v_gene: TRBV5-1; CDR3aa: CASSATGGNNEQLF; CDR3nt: TGCGCCAGCAGCGCGACAGGGGGGAACAATGAGCAGTTATTC
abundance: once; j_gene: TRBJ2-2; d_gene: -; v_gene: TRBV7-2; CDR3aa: CASSQSRGAAGELFF; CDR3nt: TGTGCCAGCAGCCAGTCGAGGGGGGCGGCCGGGGAGCTGTTTTTT
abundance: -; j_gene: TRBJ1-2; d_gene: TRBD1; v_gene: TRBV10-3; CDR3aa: CAISDRGDYGYTF; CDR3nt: TGTGCCATCAGTGACAGGGGGGACTATGGCTACACCTTC
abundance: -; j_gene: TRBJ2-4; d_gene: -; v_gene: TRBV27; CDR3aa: CATGLCGKNTQYF; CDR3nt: TGTGCCACGGGGCTGTGCGGCAAAAATACGCAGTACTTC
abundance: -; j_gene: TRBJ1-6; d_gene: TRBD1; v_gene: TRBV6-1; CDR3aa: CASRQGNSPLHF; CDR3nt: TGTGCCAGCAGACAGGGGAATTCACCCCTCCACTTT
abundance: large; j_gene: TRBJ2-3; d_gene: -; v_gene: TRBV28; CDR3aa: CASSLTGSTDTQYF; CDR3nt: TGTGCCAGCAGTTTGACAGGCTCCACAGATACGCAGTATTTT
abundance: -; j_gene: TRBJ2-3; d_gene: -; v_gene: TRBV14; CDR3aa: CASSQDLYMEGDTQYF; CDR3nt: TGTGCCAGCAGCCAAGATCTGTATATGGAGGGAGATACGCAGTATTTT
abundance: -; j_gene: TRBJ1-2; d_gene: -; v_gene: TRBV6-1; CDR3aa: CASSEAGQGPYGYTF; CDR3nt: TGTGCCAGCAGTGAAGCGGGTCAGGGGCCCTATGGCTACACCTTC
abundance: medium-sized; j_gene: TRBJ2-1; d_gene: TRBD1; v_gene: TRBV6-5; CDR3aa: CASRGTARSNEQFF; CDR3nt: TGTGCCAGCAGAGGGACAGCAAGATCCAATGAGCAGTTCTTC
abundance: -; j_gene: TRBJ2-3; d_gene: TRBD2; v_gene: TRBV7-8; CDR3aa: CASSSEARLAGNTQYF; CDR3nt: TGTGCCAGCAGCTCCGAGGCTCGACTAGCGGGGAATACGCAGTATTTT
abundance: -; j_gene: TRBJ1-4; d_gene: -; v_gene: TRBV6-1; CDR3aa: CASTQGGNEKLFF; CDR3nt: TGTGCCAGCACCCAGGGAGGTAATGAAAAACTGTTTTTT
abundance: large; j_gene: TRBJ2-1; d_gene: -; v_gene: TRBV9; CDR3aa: CASSYGGGDNEQFF; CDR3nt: TGTGCCAGCAGCTACGGAGGGGGGGACAATGAGCAGTTCTTC
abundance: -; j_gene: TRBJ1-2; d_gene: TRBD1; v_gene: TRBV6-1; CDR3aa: CASRGTGGADGYTF; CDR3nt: TGTGCCAGCAGAGGGACAGGGGGCGCGGATGGCTACACCTTC